These 19 T cell receptor beta chains originate from one sample sequenced in a study of blood T cell repertoires in COVID-19. The protocol was immunoSEQ multiplex PCR, while the TCRdb copy is restricted to in-frame clones and leaves out a portion. The sample holds roughly 60,000 clones, roughly 88% seen once. Material: peripheral blood. The receptors stem from a human donor in a cohort sampled during active COVID-19.

CDR3 sequence (DNA): TGTGCCAGCAGCTCGTCGGCGGAGTGGGAAAAACTGTTTTTT. It specifies CASSSSAEWEKLFF. The chain joins TRBV5-4 to TRBJ1-4; no clear D gene. Germline values: CDR1 SGHNT, CDR2 YYREEE (reference sequence). Trimming left V 3 bases short and J 8 bases short, with 14 bases between. The CDR3 spans 14 residues.

The rearrangement joins TRBV30 to TRBJ2-7, with D tentatively TRBD2 (6 bases). V was clipped by 0 bases and J by 2 bases, with 14 bases between them. CDR3 length equals 15 residues. Germline CDR1 GTSNPN, CDR2 SVGIG (reference sequence). CDR3 residues: CAWSVQSGGPYEQYF. For the CDR3, the DNA is TGTGCCTGGAGTGTACAATCAGGAGGGCCCTACGAGCAGTACTTC.

This chain uses TRBV23-1 with TRBJ1-5; possible D gene TRBD1, 5 bases. TRBV23-1 is an open reading frame whose function is uncertain. This CDR3 spans 14 amino acids. Trimming removed 4 bases from V and 9 bases from J, with 16 bases in between. The CDR3 region is CASSRPGPGRPQHF. The CDR3 DNA reads TGCGCCAGCAGTCGTCCAGGGCCCGGTCGGCCCCAGCATTTT.

The V call is TRBV5-1, the J call TRBJ1-4; TRBD1 aligns across 8 bases. V shed 2 bases and J 8 bases; nucleotides not matched to a gene: 5. This CDR3 is 14 amino acids long. Germline CDR1 is SGHRS and CDR2 is YFSETQ. The CDR3 nucleotides are TGCGCCAGCAGCTTACAGGGGGGTATCGAAAAACTGTTTTTT. Protein sequence: CASSLQGGIEKLFF.

This chain links TRBV13 with TRBJ2-1; 7 bases are shared with TRBD2. The V gene end was trimmed by 6 bases and the J gene end by 7 bases; junction bases not matched to a gene: 12. The germline V gene has CDR1 PRHDT and CDR2 FYEKMQ (reference sequence). The CDR3 length is 15 residues. DNA of the CDR3: TGTGCCAGCAGTTCAGGTGGGGGGGATTGGAATGAGCAGTTCTTC. It encodes CASSSGGGDWNEQFF.

The chain links TRBV29-1 to TRBJ1-1; unclear D gene. V was shortened by 7 bases and J by 4 bases, with 10 bases between the two germline ends. This CDR3 has 11 residues. CDR1 and CDR2 from the germline V gene are SQVTM and ANQGSEA. CDR3 nucleotides: TGCAGCGATGGAGGGATCACTGAAGCTTTCTTT. Translated, it gives CSDGGITEAFF. The full variable domain, in which reference TRBV29-1 and TRBJ1-1 provide the parts outside the CDR3, is SAVISQKPSRDICQRGTSLTIQCQVDSQVTMMFWYRQQPGQSLTLIATANQGSEATYESGFVIDKFPISRPNLTFSTLTVSNMSPEDSSIYLCSDGGITEAFFGQGTRLTVV.

This chain joins TRBV4-1 and TRBJ2-1; the D is unclear. The CDR3 totals 12 residues. The germline V and J ends were trimmed by 1 base and 7 bases, with 5 bases remaining between them. Germline V gene data show CDR1 as MGHRA and CDR2 as YSYEKL. The CDR3: CASSQVSNEQFF. Written as DNA, the CDR3 is TGCGCCAGCAGCCAAGTTTCTAATGAGCAGTTCTTC.

The chain recombines TRBV2 with TRBJ2-1; TRBD1 might be the D (6 bases). Between the trimmed V and J ends, which lost 6 bases and 3 bases, there was a span of 21 bases. CDR1 is SNHLY, CDR2 FYNNEI, per germline. The CDR3 totals 17 residues. CDR3 bases: TGTGCCAGCAGGGGACGGACAGCCGAAACCGACTACAATGAGCAGTTCTTC. Its protein is CASRGRTAETDYNEQFF.

The V gene is TRBV9, the J gene TRBJ1-2, with D hard to call. Trimming took off 4 bases at V and 6 bases at J, with 19 bases between the two ends. The germline V gene has CDR1 SGDLS and CDR2 YYNGEE. CDR3 length: 15 amino acids. The CDR3 here is CASSSRETARDGYTF. CDR3 nucleotides: TGTGCCAGCAGCTCCCGAGAGACGGCGCGGGATGGCTACACCTTC.

This chain joins TRBV4-2 and TRBJ1-2; perhaps TRBD1 as D (6 bases). The V gene lost 1 base and the J gene lost 4 bases, with 13 bases spanning the gap. The CDR3 totals 15 residues. The germline V gene has CDR1 LGHNA and CDR2 YNFKEQ. The CDR3 nucleotides read TGTGCCAGCAGCCAAGCATCGACAGGCGTCTATGGCTACACCTTC. Protein product: CASSQASTGVYGYTF.

This chain links TRBV5-6 with TRBJ1-3; D not resolved. V gave up 4 bases and J gave up 10 bases, with 27 bases separating them. This CDR3 has 17 residues. CDR1 is SGHDT and CDR2 is YYEEEE in the germline V gene. In DNA form, the CDR3 reads TGTGCCAGCAGCCCAAAAGAGGGTTACAAGGGAACTCTAACCATATATTTT. It encodes CASSPKEGYKGTLTIYF.

The chain is built from TRBV7-2 and TRBJ2-2; TRBD1 aligns across 7 bases. Germline V lookup: CDR1 SGHTA, CDR2 FQGNSA. Trimming cost V 5 bases and J 6 bases; bases outside gene matches: 12. The CDR3 is 16 amino acids. The CDR3 nucleotides are TGTGCCAGCAGCCCTCCGGGACAGTATCTTGCCGGGGAGCTGTTTTTT. This encodes CASSPPGQYLAGELFF.

This chain links TRBV12-3 or TRBV12-4 with TRBJ2-3; no clear D. Trimming removed 3 bases from V and 4 bases from J, with 8 bases in between. This CDR3 comprises 13 residues. For the CDR3, the DNA is TGTGCCAGCAGTTTTGGAGCAGCAGATACGCAGTATTTT. Translating gives CASSFGAADTQYF.

The rearrangement links TRBV13 to TRBJ1-1; 11 positions agree with TRBD1. Germline CDR1 is PRHDT and CDR2 is FYEKMQ (reference sequence). There are 14 residues in the CDR3. The V segment lost 4 bases and the J segment 4 bases; nucleotides outside the gene matches: 2. The CDR3 loop reads CASSSDRGPTEAFF. CDR3 DNA sequence: TGTGCCAGCAGCTCGGACAGGGGGCCCACTGAAGCTTTCTTT.

This clone was picked up one time. V usage is TRBV9 and J usage is TRBJ2-3, with 8 bases that match TRBD1. The J segment lost 0 bases and the V segment lost 7 bases, leaving 10 bases of the junction unmatched. The CDR3 consists of 16 residues. CDR1 and CDR2 from the germline V gene are SGDLS and YYNGEE. Here the CDR3 DNA reads TGTGCCAGCGGACAGGGCCGACATACAAGCACAGATACGCAGTATTTT. This codes for CASGQGRHTSTDTQYF.

CDR3 protein: CASSRGRSEGAGGGGDIQYF. The CDR3 DNA reads as TGTGCCAGCAGCCGCGGCCGTTCGGAAGGAGCGGGAGGGGGCGGGGACATTCAGTACTTC. The chain recombines TRBV6-2 or TRBV6-3 with TRBJ2-4; TRBD2 aligns across 10 bases. V dropped 6 bases and J dropped 8; count of bases not matched to a gene: 25. Germline values: CDR1 MNHEY, CDR2 SVGEGT. CDR3 length equals 20 residues.

The chain carries TRBV4-3 and TRBJ1-1, with D possibly matching TRBD1 (5 bases). The CDR3 spans 17 residues. Germline-derived CDR1 and CDR2 are LGHNA and YSLEER. The V and J ends lost 0 bases and 4 bases respectively, with 18 bases between them. This CDR3 is CASSQDLGQGRSTEAFF. CDR3 sequence (DNA): TGCGCCAGCAGCCAAGATTTGGGGCAGGGCAGGAGCACTGAAGCTTTCTTT.

The chain has TRBV11-2 and TRBJ2-3; 9 nucleotides align to TRBD2. Losses at the gene ends were 0 bases for V and 1 base for J; bases not matched to a gene: 5. In germline, CDR1 is SGHAT, CDR2 FQNNGV. The CDR3 length is 17 residues. CDR3 in DNA: TGTGCCAGCAGCTTAGATCGAGCGGGGGGACGCACAGATACGCAGTATTTT. It is translated as CASSLDRAGGRTDTQYF.

The chain joins TRBV5-8 to TRBJ2-1; a possible D gene is TRBD1 (6 bases). V was shortened by 3 bases and J by 2 bases, with 9 bases between the two germline ends. The length of the CDR3 is 14 residues. Germline lookup yields CDR1 SGHTS and CDR2 YDEGEE. The DNA of the CDR3 is TGTGCCAGCAGCTCAGGGGTCGCCTACAATGAGCAGTTCTTC. The encoded protein is CASSSGVAYNEQFF.